The clone carrying this T cell receptor beta chain was counted once. This entry comes from a study of control samples from healthy donors and cancer patients. This CDR3 region has 13 residues. The V gene end was trimmed by 4 bases and the J gene end by 5 bases; junction bases not matched to a gene: 2. Germline V gives CDR1 SGHTA, CDR2 FQGNSA. Profiled with immunoSEQ multiplex PCR; TCRdb holds only in-frame clones, not every one. Among over 85,000 clones listed, about four fifths were seen once. What was sequenced was PBMCs. This sequence was found in a man between 65 and 85 years old with lung cancer. The chain employs TRBV7-2 and TRBJ1-2, with 9 nucleotides matching TRBD1. The CDR3 region has the DNA TGTGCCAGCAGCTCGGGACAGGGATATGGCTACACCTTC. This encodes CASSSGQGYGYTF. Full variable domain (missing parts from reference TRBV7-2 and TRBJ1-2): GAGVSQSPSNKVTEKGKDVELRCDPISGHTALYWYRQSLGQGLEFLIYFQGNSAPDKSGLPSDRFSAERTGGSVSTLTIQRTQQEDSAVYLCASSSGQGYGYTFGSGTRLTVV.